One and the same sample provided the 2 T cell receptor beta chains below, sequenced in a study of shared clonotypes between healthy human individuals. The method was immunoSEQ multiplex PCR; TCRdb's version includes in-frame clones alone and lacks a portion of them. This sample carries some 1 million clones, about 75% of them seen once, and the ten largest clones take 1.4% to 1.5%. The sample consisted of memory CD4+ T cells sorted from blood. Sample subset: CD45RA-negative fraction. The receptor source for this set is a man between 18 and 35 years old in good health.

Here the CDR3 reads CASSLDGTSYNEQFF. In nucleotides, the CDR3 is TGCGCCAGCAGCTTGGACGGAACCTCCTACAATGAGCAGTTCTTC. The V and J genes are TRBV5-1 and TRBJ2-1; D ambiguous. CDR3 length: 15 amino acids. Germline V lookup: CDR1 SGHRS, CDR2 YFSETQ. V shed 0 bases and J shed 0 bases, with 7 bases lying between them.

In this sample, this clone turned up once. The chain joins TRBV5-4 to TRBJ1-2; the match to TRBD1 covers 8 bases. With V trimmed by 5 bases and J by 5 bases, 5 bases remained unmatched. The CDR3 consists of 13 residues. Per germline, CDR1 SGHNT and CDR2 YYREEE (reference sequence). CDR3 sequence: CASRQDRAYGYTF. As DNA, the CDR3 is TGTGCCAGCAGGCAGGACAGGGCGTATGGCTACACCTTC.